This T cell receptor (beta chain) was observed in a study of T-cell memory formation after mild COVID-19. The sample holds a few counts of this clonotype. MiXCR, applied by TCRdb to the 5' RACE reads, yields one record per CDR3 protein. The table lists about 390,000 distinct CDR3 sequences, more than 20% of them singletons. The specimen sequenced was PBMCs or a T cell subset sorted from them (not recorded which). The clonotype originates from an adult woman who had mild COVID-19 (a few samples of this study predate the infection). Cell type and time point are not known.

In DNA, the CDR3 is TGTGCCAGCAGCTTAGAGGTTTCGGGGCAGAATGAAAAACTGTTTTTT. It encodes CASSLEVSGQNEKLFF. The genes are TRBV7-8 and TRBJ1-4; possibly TRBD1 for D (5 bases). The germline gives CDR1 SGHVS, CDR2 FQNEAQ. Trimming pared 1 base from V and 5 bases from J, leaving 14 bases between. This CDR3 is built from 16 residues.